The TCR beta chain under discussion was sequenced for a study of blood T cell repertoires in COVID-19. Overall study context: Samples representing acute and convalescent COVID-19 were sourced from the United States, Italy and Spain.

The CDR3 covers 16 residues. J was trimmed by 4 bases and V by 4 bases; bases with no gene match: 12. In germline, CDR1 is SGDLS, CDR2 YYNGEE. Original methodology: For nucleated cells, counts were estimated from reference gene primer amplification. This table comes from immunoSEQ multiplex PCR, and its TCRdb copy is limited to in-frame clones, with some not included. V and J calls and clone size follow that table, whereas D and trimming were derived from the DNA. This sample carries approximately 290,000 clones, about 80% of them seen once, and the ten largest clones take 15% to 19%. Seattle researchers signed up patients amid active infection and tracked them longitudinally.

The V and J genes are TRBV9 and TRBJ2-3; 7 bases agree with TRBD2. The sample comprised peripheral blood. The receptor was isolated from a person aged 70 to 85 with COVID-19, enrolled during active disease. The CDR3 sequence: CASSLTRTSTADTQYF. The CDR3 region has the DNA TGTGCCAGCAGCCTCACCCGGACTAGTACTGCAGATACGCAGTATTTT.